This TCR beta chain is from a study of cytomegalovirus exposure and HLA in healthy donors (dated by TCRdb to between 2016 and 2019). Concerning the study at large: An earlier analysis of some 500 of the donors reported roughly 300 Gb of sequence data and approximately 110 million unique TCR beta sequences from 150 million to 200 million T cells. Donor age, sex, ethnicity and CMV serostatus were compiled alongside the repertoire data. Along with the approximately 650-subject first cohort, a separate validation cohort of around 120 different subjects was used. In the later analysis, no new phenotypic data were used to find candidate immune exposures; instead, reliance was placed on TCR beta sequences and their occurrence across donors. A later genetic analysis used genome-wide SNP genotypes for about three fifths of the 666 donors, treating that subset as a discovery cohort. Both class I and class II loci were covered by HLA typing, at four-digit resolution. Every repertoire in the discovery cohort had been generated on one and the same sequencing platform. Because of strong linkage in the cohort, four or five DR-DQ haplotypes were treated as single units for association and clustering. Among the approximately 400 genotyped donors, around 81% belonged to the genetic ancestry cluster associated with self-reported Caucasian donors. On average, 235,054 unique TCR beta nucleotide sequences were sequenced per donor among more than 350 genotyped donors of the cohort, with 15% to 20% of those sequences being non-productive. In a later analysis, previously published TCR beta repertoires from 550 to 750 donors were re-analyzed and high-resolution HLA genotyping was added so that TCR occurrence patterns could be studied. The study combined high-throughput TCR immunosequencing, statistical association of individual TCRs with disease status, and machine learning to predict cytomegalovirus infection status. An early release covering roughly 640 HLA-typed donors comprised about 300 gigabases of sequencing data and tens of millions of unique TCR sequences. An earlier analysis of about 600 of the donors used high-throughput TCR beta sequencing to judge whether each TCR beta V gene segment behaved as functional or pseudogenic. The number of donors typed differed by locus, with 629-630 for A, B, C, DRB1 and DQB1, more than 500 for DQA1, 600 to 610 for DPA1, and 472 for DPB1. The study used immunosequencing to profile the T cell repertoires of hundreds of subjects and linked those repertoires to cytomegalovirus serostatus. The study aimed to test whether cataloging public T cell receptors could reveal signatures of past pathogen exposure.

What the research found in general, with its limitations: A further reported finding was that TCR beta sequences accurately predicted the HLA-A and HLA-B alleles for most subjects in the first cohort. A later analysis reported that several top co-occurrence clusters appeared linked to parvovirus B19, influenza, CMV and Epstein-Barr virus. A total of about 180 TCR beta chains were listed by the study as associated with cytomegalovirus. Because counts were too low, under 20 rarely observed V segments, including chromosome 9 orphons, were left out of the earlier analysis of over 550 of the donors. In vitro tests confirmed that a few of the cytomegalovirus-associated TCR beta chains recognize cytomegalovirus antigens. V-gene and J-gene trimming of TCR beta chains was associated with a missense DCLRE1C variant in a later genetic analysis, and the association was replicated in an independent cohort. Presence/absence analyses assumed roughly uniform sequencing depth across donors, an assumption that may not hold. Compared with the 666-donor mean, donors in an Asian-associated ancestry cluster had fewer N-insertions in productive TCRs, according to a later genetic analysis. Some IMGT-functional V segments, including TRBV6-2 and TRBV6-3, could not be distinguished by the 87-base-pair reads and were therefore excluded. This cohort had only TCR beta chains sequenced, and the lack of alpha or paired-chain data limited which features could be detected. Compared with equally common non-associated chains, HLA-associated TCR beta chains in a later analysis were more clonally expanded and had lower generation probabilities. Correlated functional status among segregating V segments might be attributable to linkage disequilibrium, but an unknown experimental factor could not be ruled out. HLA typing was unavailable for some donors at each locus, so association tests used only the typed subset. Broadly in line with IMGT annotations, most TCR beta V segments showed up in productive rearrangements about 87% or about 30% of the time in an earlier analysis of 587 of the donors. According to the authors, the approach could potentially be generalized to other disease states and immunological phenotypes. When HLA alleles, especially DR and DQ, strongly co-occurred, attributing TCR associations to individual alleles was difficult. CMV serostatus was the only immune exposure information available for the cohort. In both the original and validation cohorts, the classifier was reported to diagnose cytomegalovirus status with high specificity and sensitivity. Most CMV-associated TCR beta chains appeared to be HLA-restricted in a later analysis, and the HLA associations seemed to be driven largely by CMV exposure. While some public TCRs were present in many individuals, most TCR sequences turned up only very rarely across donors. At a false discovery rate of 0.05, a later analysis linked 16,951 TCR beta sequences to specific HLA alleles. A group of highly shared sequence variants was considered likely to be a technical artifact of the sequencing pipeline. According to a later analysis, TCR association rates differed among HLA loci, with DRB1 alleles showing the most associated TCRs and HLA-C alleles showing the fewest.

As to this clone: Its antigen remains unidentified. Base qualities are not provided; no much larger clone lies one nucleotide away.

The cohort was made up of approximately 670 healthy bone marrow donors. At the time of sampling, every cohort member was nominally healthy, though immune exposures that went unrecorded were likely present. The donor tested CMV seronegative and was one of the 352 seronegative cohort members. A peripheral blood sample was collected from each donor, and TCR beta sequencing was performed on peripheral blood mononuclear cells. The Qiagen DNeasy Blood Extraction Kit was used to extract genomic DNA from the blood cell samples. CDR1 and CDR2 (SGHRS, YFSETQ) derive from the germline V gene. The CDR3 has 15 amino acids, counting the end cysteine and phenylalanine. The DNA shown is the 45-base CDR3, in frame from base 1. Libraries came from the immunoSEQ multiplex PCR assay. A mixture of 60 forward primers for TCR Vbeta segments and 13 reverse primers for TCR Jbeta segments was used in the multiplex PCR. A multiplex PCR assay on genomic DNA amplified the CDR3 region of rearranged TCR beta genes. On the Illumina HiSeq System, the amplified TCR beta libraries were sequenced as 87-base-pair reads. In the authors' own workflow: In a later analysis, some 80 million unique TCR beta chains were counted across the approximately 670 repertoires, and roughly 10 million of these chains were shared by at least two donors. Raw reads were error-corrected and collapsed into unique sequences by a nearest-neighbor algorithm in which closely related sequences were merged to remove PCR and sequencing errors. V, D and J gene segments were assigned by aligning CDR3 sequences to IMGT reference sequences. For a sequence to be retained, a match of at least six nucleotides to both a V gene segment and a J gene segment was required. Rearrangements were called productive when the CDR3 lacked stop codons and stayed in frame with V and J; all others were non-productive. CDR3 was defined by IMGT convention, running from the second conserved V-encoded cysteine to the conserved J-encoded phenylalanine. Sequences without an unambiguous match to a single V gene segment were excluded from the earlier analysis of about 640 of the donors. In an earlier analysis of approximately 550 of the donors, V segments were called functional above 56.7% productive rearrangements and were called segregating when the between-donor standard deviation exceeded 5%. A statistical classification framework was built for diagnosing cytomegalovirus status from the catalog of TCR beta chain sequences. In a later analysis, TCR nucleotide sequences were compared against IMGT/GENE-DB human TR gene sequences so that V and J genes could be assigned. In a later analysis, CDR3 sequences and most-parsimonious VDJ recombination scenarios were assigned using the TCRdist pipeline. A later analysis defined each TCR beta chain by its CDR3 amino acid sequence plus V-gene family, and excluded reads lacking a unique V-gene family. As a way to deal with suspected cross-contamination and a sequencing artifact, a later analysis dropped nearly 600 nucleotide sequences that were highly shared and had low generation probability. In a later analysis, a clonal expansion index was calculated for each public chain from normalized within-repertoire ranks of inferred template counts. A later analysis computed generation probabilities with a VDJ recombination model fitted to out-of-frame rearrangements, and checked the results against IGoR. In a later analysis, hypergeometric tests were used to score TCR-TCR, TCR-HLA and TCR-CMV co-occurrence, with a repertoire-size bias correction applied to TCR pairs. To estimate false discovery rates, a later analysis permuted the HLA or CMV assignments 20 times. In a later analysis, co-occurring TCRs were grouped with DBSCAN, and TCRdist sequence similarity was added when clustering was performed within HLA-allele-positive subsets. Co-occurrence clustering excluded repertoires with fewer than 30,000 or more than 120,000 public chains, plus five with anomalous nucleotide sharing. TCRdb took this table from immuneACCESS and kept in-frame rearrangements with V and J called. Such tables lack part of the clones; where checked against another copy, unresolved V genes explain under half of the gap, and the rest is unexplained. V, J and clone size are those of that table, while D and trimming were read from the DNA. This sample holds over 150,000 clones; approximately 81% were observed only once. The ten largest clones take up more than 1.2% of the sample.

Specimen: PBMCs. The V gene is TRBV5-1 and the J gene is TRBJ2-5, with 8 bases in between that match TRBD2. The end of the DNA aligns better with TRBJ2-7, so the J call may be wrong. This receptor was identified in a man aged 18 to 35 in good health and CMV-seronegative. The DNA is as follows: TGCGCCAGCAGCTTGGCCGGGACTAGCTCCTACGAGCAGTACTTC. Translated, it reads CASSLAGTSSYEQYF.